These T cell receptor beta chains were read from a single sample in a study of chemoradiotherapy in HPV16-positive cancers. Measured with immunoSEQ multiplex PCR; TCRdb has only the in-frame clones, and not every one. The repertoire includes about 68,000 clones, about 90% of them detected once, and 4% to 5% sits in the top ten. Sequenced material: blood, taken from a patient who underwent chemoradiotherapy. Receptors originate from a human donor with HPV-associated anogenital cancer. Both conserved end residues are part of each CDR3. A D gene is named only where the DNA matches it firmly. Not every row has a clone size; where given, it reads once, few, many or a size class.

V	D	size	J	CDR3	DNA
TRBV5-1	NA	NA	TRBJ2-1	CASSRWDTGYNEQFF	TGCGCCAGCAGCCGATGGGATACAGGTTACAATGAGCAGTTCTTC
TRBV27	NA	NA	TRBJ2-7	CASSSVDAYYEQYF	TGTGCCAGCAGTTCGGTGGACGCCTACTACGAGCAGTACTTC
TRBV7-8	NA	NA	TRBJ1-5	CASSASPTGSNQPQHF	TGTGCCAGCAGCGCCAGCCCAACAGGTAGTAATCAGCCCCAGCATTTT
TRBV19	TRBD1	NA	TRBJ2-3	CASSRTGPTDTQYF	TGTGCCAGTAGCCGGACAGGGCCCACAGATACGCAGTATTTT
TRBV7-2	TRBD1	NA	TRBJ2-1	CASSSQGGQGLYNEQFF	TGTGCCAGCAGCTCTCAGGGTGGACAGGGGCTTTACAATGAGCAGTTCTTC
TRBV18	NA	NA	TRBJ1-1	CASSPVIRRDTEAFF	TGTGCCAGCTCACCGGTTATTCGTAGGGACACTGAAGCTTTCTTT
TRBV9	NA	many	TRBJ2-2	CASSAKTGELFF	TGTGCCAGCAGCGCCAAAACCGGGGAGCTGTTTTTT
TRBV7-9	NA	NA	TRBJ2-4	CASSLGTTDSYF	TGTGCCAGCAGCTTAGGAACAACCGATTCTTACTTC
TRBV7-9	NA	NA	TRBJ2-5	CASSTGGAGEETQYF	TGTGCCAGCAGCACGGGCGGGGCAGGGGAAGAGACCCAGTACTTC
TRBV9	TRBD2	NA	TRBJ2-3	CASSVFGRDTDTQYF	TGTGCCAGCAGCGTCTTCGGGAGGGACACAGATACGCAGTATTTT
TRBV7-9	NA	NA	TRBJ2-7	CASSGDLFYEQYF	TGTGCCAGCAGCGGGGACCTTTTCTACGAGCAGTACTTC
TRBV11-3	NA	NA	TRBJ2-2	CASSLGVGSANTGELFF	TGTGCCAGCAGCTTAGGTGTGGGATCGGCGAACACCGGGGAGCTGTTTTTT
TRBV30	NA	NA	TRBJ1-3	CAWDTGNTIYF	TGTGCCTGGGACACCGGAAACACCATATATTTT
TRBV5-1	TRBD1	NA	TRBJ2-1	CASSLGGTGSYNEQFF	TGCGCCAGCAGCTTGGGGGGGACAGGGTCCTACAATGAGCAGTTCTTC
TRBV5-6	NA	NA	TRBJ2-5	CASSHRTELVETQYF	TGTGCCAGCAGCCACCGGACAGAGCTGGTAGAGACCCAGTACTTC
TRBV6-5	NA	NA	TRBJ1-1	CASQILDGNTEAFF	TGTGCCAGCCAAATCCTGGACGGTAACACTGAAGCTTTCTTT
TRBV18	NA	NA	TRBJ2-3	CASSPRPDTQYF	TGTGCCAGCTCACCAAGGCCAGATACGCAGTATTTT
TRBV6-5	NA	NA	TRBJ1-6	CASSYSIRSFSPLHF	TGTGCCAGCAGTTACTCGATTCGCTCTTTTTCACCCCTCCACTTT
TRBV27	NA	NA	TRBJ2-7	CASSSYPRYEQYF	TGTGCCAGCAGTTCTTACCCGAGGTACGAGCAGTACTTC
TRBV5-6	NA	once	TRBJ1-2	CASRTTGIYGYTF	TGTGCCAGCAGGACCACAGGGATCTATGGCTACACCTTC
TRBV4-1	NA	NA	TRBJ1-1	CASSQVAGTLEAFF	TGCGCCAGCAGCCAAGTAGCAGGGACACTTGAAGCTTTCTTT
TRBV19	TRBD2	NA	TRBJ2-2	CASSIFGLGLSGELFF	TGTGCCAGTAGTATTTTTGGACTAGGCCTGTCGGGGGAGCTGTTTTTT
TRBV11-2	NA	NA	TRBJ2-7	CASSLKDLGYEQYF	TGTGCCAGCAGCTTAAAAGACCTGGGGTACGAGCAGTACTTC
TRBV30	TRBD1	NA	TRBJ1-2	CAWTPDRGGYGYTF	TGTGCCTGGACCCCGGACAGGGGCGGCTATGGCTACACCTTC
TRBV9	NA	NA	TRBJ2-3	CASSVGASLGGDTQYF	TGTGCCAGCAGCGTGGGGGCCTCCCTTGGGGGAGATACGCAGTATTTT
TRBV9	NA	few	TRBJ1-1	CASSFLTGFGTEAFF	TGTGCCAGCAGCTTTCTAACAGGGTTTGGCACTGAAGCTTTCTTT
TRBV4-1	TRBD1	NA	TRBJ2-2	CASSPNRGNAGELFF	TGCGCCAGCAGCCCCAACAGGGGTAACGCCGGGGAGCTGTTTTTT
TRBV6-1	NA	NA	TRBJ1-2	CASSEAPRASNYGYTF	TGTGCCAGCAGTGAAGCGCCGAGGGCCTCTAACTATGGCTACACCTTC
TRBV19	NA	NA	TRBJ1-5	CASRRGGNQPQHF	TGTGCCAGTAGGAGGGGTGGCAATCAGCCCCAGCATTTT
TRBV2	TRBD1	NA	TRBJ1-2	CASSEDRDYGYTF	TGTGCCAGCAGCGAAGACAGGGACTATGGCTACACCTTC
TRBV11-2	NA	few	TRBJ1-4	CASSLESGTDNEKLFF	TGTGCCAGCAGCTTAGAATCCGGGACGGACAATGAAAAACTGTTTTTT
TRBV6-5	TRBD1	NA	TRBJ1-6	CASRRDSNSPLHF	TGTGCCAGCAGACGGGACAGTAATTCACCCCTCCACTTT
TRBV30	TRBD1	NA	TRBJ1-2	CAWSRQGLNYGYTF	TGTGCCTGGAGCAGACAGGGTCTTAACTATGGCTACACCTTC
TRBV19	NA	NA	TRBJ1-4	CASSISAGIEKLFF	TGTGCCAGTAGCATATCCGCAGGGATTGAAAAACTGTTTTTT
TRBV30	TRBD1	NA	TRBJ2-7	CAWSVQGGTYEQYF	TGTGCCTGGAGTGTACAAGGGGGCACCTACGAGCAGTACTTC
TRBV19	NA	NA	TRBJ1-2	CASSISTANYGYTF	TGTGCCAGTAGTATTTCGACAGCTAACTATGGCTACACCTTC
TRBV5-8	NA	once	TRBJ2-2	CASSLGTDPNTGELFF	TGTGCCAGCAGCTTGGGAACAGATCCGAACACCGGGGAGCTGTTTTTT
TRBV19	NA	NA	TRBJ2-7	CASSPRGSYYEQYF	TGTGCCAGTAGTCCCCGCGGCAGCTACTACGAGCAGTACTTC
TRBV9	TRBD1	NA	TRBJ1-1	CASSVPGGAEAFF	TGTGCCAGCAGCGTGCCAGGGGGGGCTGAAGCTTTCTTT
TRBV14	TRBD2	NA	TRBJ2-3	CASSHWLAGGTDTQYF	TGTGCCAGCAGCCATTGGCTAGCGGGGGGCACAGATACGCAGTATTTT
TRBV5-1	NA	NA	TRBJ2-1	CASNLNRVPIDEQFF	TGCGCCAGCAACCTAAACAGGGTGCCCATCGATGAGCAGTTCTTC
TRBV29-1	NA	NA	TRBJ2-2	CSVDSAGELFF	TGCAGCGTGGACTCAGCCGGGGAGCTGTTTTTT
TRBV5-4	TRBD1	NA	TRBJ1-1	CASSTPRDRGNTEAFF	TGTGCCAGCAGCACCCCCCGGGACAGGGGGAACACTGAAGCTTTCTTT
TRBV5-6	TRBD1	NA	TRBJ2-5	CASSLETGWRETQYF	TGTGCCAGCAGCTTGGAGACAGGGTGGAGGGAGACCCAGTACTTC
TRBV7-9	NA	once	TRBJ1-3	CASSFDGRRSSGNTIYF	TGTGCCAGCAGCTTTGACGGGCGTCGGAGCTCTGGAAACACCATATATTTT
TRBV29-1	TRBD1	once	TRBJ2-7	CSVGRTGGGYEQYF	TGCAGCGTGGGGCGGACAGGGGGCGGGTACGAGCAGTACTTC
TRBV19	NA	NA	TRBJ1-5	CASRWGLGSNQPQHF	TGTGCCAGTAGATGGGGCTTGGGGAGCAATCAGCCCCAGCATTTT
TRBV2	TRBD1	NA	TRBJ1-1	CASSEDRQGAGTEAFF	TGTGCCAGCAGTGAAGATCGACAGGGGGCGGGCACTGAAGCTTTCTTT
TRBV7-7	TRBD2	NA	TRBJ2-5	CASSSSGTSGETQYF	TGTGCTAGCAGCTCGTCCGGGACTAGCGGAGAGACCCAGTACTTC
TRBV30	NA	NA	TRBJ2-7	CAWSVGSSYEQYF	TGTGCCTGGAGTGTCGGGAGCTCCTACGAGCAGTACTTC